This T cell receptor beta chain was found in a study of T cells expressing NK-cell markers. Study-wide background: The sequencing cohort of eight donors included seven HCMV-seropositive individuals and one seronegative individual.

From the 5' RACE reads, TCRdb lists one entry per CDR3 protein and no DNA. Here the sample table reports 120,000 to 150,000 distinct CDR3 sequences. The CDR3 is 14 amino acids. The germline CDR1 and CDR2 sequences are SGHTA and FQGTGA. This sequence was found in a young man in good health. The sample was blood T cells: a sorted CD56 or NKG2C T cell subset, CD4+ or CD8+ T cells, or bulk PBMC T cells (not recorded which). The chain joins TRBV7-3 to TRBJ2-2. The CDR3 protein is CASSLTGSTGELFF.